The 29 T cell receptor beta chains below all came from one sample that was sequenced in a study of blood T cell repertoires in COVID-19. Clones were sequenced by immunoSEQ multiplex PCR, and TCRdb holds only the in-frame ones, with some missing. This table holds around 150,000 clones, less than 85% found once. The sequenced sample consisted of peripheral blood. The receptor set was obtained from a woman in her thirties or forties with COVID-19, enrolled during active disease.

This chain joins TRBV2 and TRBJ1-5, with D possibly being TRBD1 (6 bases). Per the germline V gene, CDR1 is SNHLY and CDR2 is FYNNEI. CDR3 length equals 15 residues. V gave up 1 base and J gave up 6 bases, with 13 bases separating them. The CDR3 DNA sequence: TGTGCCAGCAGTGAAGTGCTGACAGGAGGTCAGCCCCAGCATTTT. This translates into CASSEVLTGGQPQHF.

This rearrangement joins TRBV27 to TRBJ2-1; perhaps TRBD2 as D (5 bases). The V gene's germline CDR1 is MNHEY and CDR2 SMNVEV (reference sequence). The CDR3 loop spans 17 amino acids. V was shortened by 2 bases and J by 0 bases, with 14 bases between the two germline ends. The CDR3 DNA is TGTGCCAGCAGTTTAAACCCTCTAGCACCCTCCTACAATGAGCAGTTCTTC. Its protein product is CASSLNPLAPSYNEQFF.

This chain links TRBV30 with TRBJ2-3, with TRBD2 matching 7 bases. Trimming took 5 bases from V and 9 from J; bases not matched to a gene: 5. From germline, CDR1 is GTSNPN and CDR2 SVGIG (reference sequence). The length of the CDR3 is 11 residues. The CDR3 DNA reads TGTGCCTGGGTCCAGGGAGGGACGCAGTATTTT. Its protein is CAWVQGGTQYF. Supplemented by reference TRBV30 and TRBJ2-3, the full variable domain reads SQTIHQWPATLVQPVGSPLSLECTVEGTSNPNLYWYRQAAGRGLQLLFYSVGIGQISSEVPQNLSASRPQDRQFILSSKKLLLSDSGFYLCAWVQGGTQYFGPGTRLTVL.

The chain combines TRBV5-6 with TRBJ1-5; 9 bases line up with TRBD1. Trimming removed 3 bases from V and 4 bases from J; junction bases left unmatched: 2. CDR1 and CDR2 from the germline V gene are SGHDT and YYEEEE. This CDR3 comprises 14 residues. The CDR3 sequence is CASSSGQGNQPQHF. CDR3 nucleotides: TGTGCCAGCAGCTCAGGACAGGGGAATCAGCCCCAGCATTTT.

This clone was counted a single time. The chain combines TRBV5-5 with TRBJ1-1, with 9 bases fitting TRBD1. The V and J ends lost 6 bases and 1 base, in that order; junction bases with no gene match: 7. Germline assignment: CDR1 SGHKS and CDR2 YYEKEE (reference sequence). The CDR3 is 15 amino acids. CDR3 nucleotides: TGTGCCAGCAAATTCGGGACAGGGAGGAACACTGAAGCTTTCTTT. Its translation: CASKFGTGRNTEAFF.

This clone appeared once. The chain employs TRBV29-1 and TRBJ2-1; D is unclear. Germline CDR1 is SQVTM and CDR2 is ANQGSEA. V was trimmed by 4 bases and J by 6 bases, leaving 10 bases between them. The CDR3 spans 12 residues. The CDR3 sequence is CSVVPGTNEQFF. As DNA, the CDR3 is TGCAGCGTTGTGCCAGGTACCAATGAGCAGTTCTTC.

The CDR3 nucleotides are TGTGCCACGACAGAAGTCTGGTCTTCACATAGTTCGGAGTATTTT. Translated, it gives CATTEVWSSHSSEYF. The chain employs TRBV19 and TRBJ2-3; D might be TRBD1 (5 bases). The CDR3 is 15 residues long. V lost 10 bases to trimming and J lost 13 bases, with 30 bases between them. Germline V gene data show CDR1 as LNHDA and CDR2 as SQIVND (reference sequence).

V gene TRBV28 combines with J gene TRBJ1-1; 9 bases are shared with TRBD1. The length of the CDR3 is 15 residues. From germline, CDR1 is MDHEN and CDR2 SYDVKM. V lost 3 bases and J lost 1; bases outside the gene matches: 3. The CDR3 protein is CASSLTGGGNTEAFF. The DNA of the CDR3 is TGTGCCAGCAGTTTGACAGGGGGAGGGAACACTGAAGCTTTCTTT.

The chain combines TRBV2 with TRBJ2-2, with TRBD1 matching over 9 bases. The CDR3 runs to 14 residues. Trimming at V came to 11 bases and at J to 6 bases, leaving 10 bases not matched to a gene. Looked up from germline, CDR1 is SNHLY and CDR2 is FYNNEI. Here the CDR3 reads CAVLLWTGAGELFF. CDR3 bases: TGTGCCGTACTGCTATGGACAGGGGCCGGGGAGCTGTTTTTT.

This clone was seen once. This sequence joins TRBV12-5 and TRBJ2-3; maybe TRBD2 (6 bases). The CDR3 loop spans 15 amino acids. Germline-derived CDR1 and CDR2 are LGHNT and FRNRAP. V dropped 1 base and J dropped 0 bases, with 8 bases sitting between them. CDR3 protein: CASGLDRGSTDTQYF. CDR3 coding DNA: TGTGCTAGTGGTTTGGACCGGGGGAGCACAGATACGCAGTATTTT.

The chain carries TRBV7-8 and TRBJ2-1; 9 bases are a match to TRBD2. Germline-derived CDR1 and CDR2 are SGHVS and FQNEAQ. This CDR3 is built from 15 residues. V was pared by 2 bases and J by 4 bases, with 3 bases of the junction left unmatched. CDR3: CASSLKREVYNEQFF. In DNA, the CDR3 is TGTGCCAGCAGCTTAAAGCGGGAGGTTTACAATGAGCAGTTCTTC.

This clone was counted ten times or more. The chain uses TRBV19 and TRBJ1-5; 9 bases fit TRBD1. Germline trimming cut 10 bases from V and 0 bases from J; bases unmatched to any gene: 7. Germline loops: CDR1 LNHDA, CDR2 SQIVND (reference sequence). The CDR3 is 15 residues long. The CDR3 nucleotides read TGTGCCAACCCGACAGGGGGTTATAGCAATCAGCCCCAGCATTTT. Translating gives CANPTGGYSNQPQHF.

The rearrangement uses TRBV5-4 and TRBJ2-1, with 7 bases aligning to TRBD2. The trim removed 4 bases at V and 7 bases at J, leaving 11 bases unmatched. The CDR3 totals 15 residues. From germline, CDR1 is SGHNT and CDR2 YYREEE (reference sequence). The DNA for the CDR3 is TGTGCCAGCAGCCGCTGGGGCGGGGGATGGAATGAGCAGTTCTTC. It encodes CASSRWGGGWNEQFF.

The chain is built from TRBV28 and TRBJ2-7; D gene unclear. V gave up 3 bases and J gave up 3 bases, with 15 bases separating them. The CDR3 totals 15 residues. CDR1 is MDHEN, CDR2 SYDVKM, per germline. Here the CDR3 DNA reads TGTGCCAGCAGTTTTGTGCAGGCAGCTTACTACGAGCAGTACTTC. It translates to CASSFVQAAYYEQYF.

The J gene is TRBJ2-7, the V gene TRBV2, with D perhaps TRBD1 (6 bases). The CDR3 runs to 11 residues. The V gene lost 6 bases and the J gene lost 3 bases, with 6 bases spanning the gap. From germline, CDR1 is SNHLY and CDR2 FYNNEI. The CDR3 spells CASRQGYEQYV. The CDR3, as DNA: TGTGCCAGCAGACAGGGCTACGAGCAGTACGTC.

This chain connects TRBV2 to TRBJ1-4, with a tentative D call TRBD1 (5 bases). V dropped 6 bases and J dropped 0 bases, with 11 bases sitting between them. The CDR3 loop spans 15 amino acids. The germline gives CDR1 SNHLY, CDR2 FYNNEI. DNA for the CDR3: TGTGCCAGCAGGAATACAGGAACAACTAATGAAAAACTGTTTTTT. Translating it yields CASRNTGTTNEKLFF.

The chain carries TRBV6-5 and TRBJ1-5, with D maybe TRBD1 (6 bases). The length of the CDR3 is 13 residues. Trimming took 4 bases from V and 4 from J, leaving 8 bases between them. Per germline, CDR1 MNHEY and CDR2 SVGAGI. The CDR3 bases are TGTGCCAGCAGTTTCACAGGGAATCAGCCCCAGCATTTT. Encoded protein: CASSFTGNQPQHF.

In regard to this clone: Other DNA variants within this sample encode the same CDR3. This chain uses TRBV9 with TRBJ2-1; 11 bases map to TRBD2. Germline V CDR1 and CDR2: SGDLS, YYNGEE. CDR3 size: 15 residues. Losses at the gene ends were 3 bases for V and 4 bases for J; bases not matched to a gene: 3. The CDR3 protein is CASSAGLAVYNEQFF. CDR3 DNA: TGTGCCAGCAGCGCGGGACTAGCGGTATACAATGAGCAGTTCTTC.

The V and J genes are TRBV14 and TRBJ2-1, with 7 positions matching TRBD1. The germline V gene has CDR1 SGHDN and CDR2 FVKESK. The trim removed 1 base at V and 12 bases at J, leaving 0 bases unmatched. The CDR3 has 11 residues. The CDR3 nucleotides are TGTGCCAGCAGCCAAGGGACAGGGCAGTTCTTC. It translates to CASSQGTGQFF.

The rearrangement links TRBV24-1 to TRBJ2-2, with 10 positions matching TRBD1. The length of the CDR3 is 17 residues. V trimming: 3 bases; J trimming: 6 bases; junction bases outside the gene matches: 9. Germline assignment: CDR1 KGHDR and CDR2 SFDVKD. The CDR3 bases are TGTGCCACCAGTGATCGGGACAGGGGTATTCGTGCCGGGGAGCTGTTTTTT. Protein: CATSDRDRGIRAGELFF.

DNA for the CDR3: TGTGCCAGCAGTCGCAATCCGGGAAACCCCTACAATGAGCAGTTCTTC. It codes for CASSRNPGNPYNEQFF. The chain recombines TRBV6-6 with TRBJ2-1, with a tentative D call TRBD2 (5 bases). CDR1 is MNHNY and CDR2 is SVGAGI in the germline V gene (reference sequence). V was cut by 5 bases and J by 2 bases, with 16 bases left in between. The CDR3 runs 16 residues.

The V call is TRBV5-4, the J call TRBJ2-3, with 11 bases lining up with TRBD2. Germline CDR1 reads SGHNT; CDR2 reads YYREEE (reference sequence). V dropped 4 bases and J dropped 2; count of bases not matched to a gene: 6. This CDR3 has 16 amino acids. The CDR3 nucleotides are TGTGCCAGCAGCCCGACTAGCGGGATATCCACAGATACGCAGTATTTT. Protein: CASSPTSGISTDTQYF.

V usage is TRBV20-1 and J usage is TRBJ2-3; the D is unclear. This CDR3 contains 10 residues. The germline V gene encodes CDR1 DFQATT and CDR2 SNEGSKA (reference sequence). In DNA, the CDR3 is TGCAGGCGAGGAAGGGATACGCAGTATTTT. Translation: CRRGRDTQYF.

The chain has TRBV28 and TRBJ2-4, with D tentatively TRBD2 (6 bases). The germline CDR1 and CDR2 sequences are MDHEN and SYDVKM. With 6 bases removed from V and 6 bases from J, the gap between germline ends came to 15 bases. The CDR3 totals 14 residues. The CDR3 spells CASRPGGGGNIQYF. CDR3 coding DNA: TGTGCCAGCAGGCCCGGTGGGGGAGGAAACATTCAGTACTTC.

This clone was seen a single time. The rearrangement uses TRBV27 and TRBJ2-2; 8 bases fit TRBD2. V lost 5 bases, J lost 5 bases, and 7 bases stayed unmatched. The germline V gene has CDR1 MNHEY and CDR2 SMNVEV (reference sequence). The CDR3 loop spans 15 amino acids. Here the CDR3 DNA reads TGTGCCAGCAGTCCAGGGCGGGGGGAGACCGGGGAGCTGTTTTTT. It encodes CASSPGRGETGELFF.

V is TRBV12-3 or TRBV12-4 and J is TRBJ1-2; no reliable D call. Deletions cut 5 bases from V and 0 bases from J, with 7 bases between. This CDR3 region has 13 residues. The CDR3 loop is CASSVRANYGYTF. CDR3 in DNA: TGTGCCAGCAGTGTACGGGCTAACTATGGCTACACCTTC.

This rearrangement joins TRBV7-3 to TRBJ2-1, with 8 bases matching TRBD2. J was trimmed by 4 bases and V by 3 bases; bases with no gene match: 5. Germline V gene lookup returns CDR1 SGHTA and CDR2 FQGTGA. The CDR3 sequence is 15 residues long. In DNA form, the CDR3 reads TGTGCCAGCAGCTTGGCGGGGGGCCCTTACAATGAGCAGTTCTTC. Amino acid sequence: CASSLAGGPYNEQFF.

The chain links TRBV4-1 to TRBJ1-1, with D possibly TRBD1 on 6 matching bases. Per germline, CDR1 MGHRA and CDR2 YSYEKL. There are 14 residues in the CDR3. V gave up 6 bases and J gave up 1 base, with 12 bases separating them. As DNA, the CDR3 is TGCGCCAGCAGGAACAGGGCCCAGAACACTGAAGCTTTCTTT. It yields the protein CASRNRAQNTEAFF.

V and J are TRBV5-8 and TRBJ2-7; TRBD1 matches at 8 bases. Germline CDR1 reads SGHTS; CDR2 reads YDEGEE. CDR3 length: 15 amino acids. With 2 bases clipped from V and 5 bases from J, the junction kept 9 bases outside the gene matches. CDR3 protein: CASSFRRTGSHEQYF. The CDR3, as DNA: TGTGCCAGCAGCTTCAGGAGGACAGGGTCCCACGAGCAGTACTTC.